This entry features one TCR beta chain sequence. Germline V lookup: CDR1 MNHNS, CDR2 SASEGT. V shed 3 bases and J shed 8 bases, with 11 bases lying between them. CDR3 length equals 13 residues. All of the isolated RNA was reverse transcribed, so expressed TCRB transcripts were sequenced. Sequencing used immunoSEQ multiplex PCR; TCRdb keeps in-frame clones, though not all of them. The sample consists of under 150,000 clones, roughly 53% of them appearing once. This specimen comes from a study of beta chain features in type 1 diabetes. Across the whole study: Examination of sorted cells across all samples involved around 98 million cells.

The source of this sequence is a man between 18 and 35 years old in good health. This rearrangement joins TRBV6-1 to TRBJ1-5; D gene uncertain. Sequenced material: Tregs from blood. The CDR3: CASSDQGREPQHF. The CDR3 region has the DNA TGTGCCAGCAGTGACCAAGGGAGAGAGCCCCAGCATTTT.